These 12 T cell receptor beta chains share one sample of origin, sequenced in a study of response to subunit inactivated influenza vaccine. TCRdb independently ran MiXCR on the RT-PCR reads; one entry per CDR3 protein. The profile shows a few hundred thousand distinct CDR3 sequences, roughly 20% of them singletons. The sequencing used PBMCs from blood, collected about 20 months after vaccination. The source is a man between 50 and 69 years old who received an inactivated influenza vaccine.

A few counts support this clonotype. The chain has TRBV6-1 and TRBJ1-1, with TRBD1 matching 7 bases. Trimming at V came to 3 bases and at J to 1 base, leaving 2 bases not matched to a gene. Per germline, CDR1 MNHNS and CDR2 SASEGT. The CDR3 runs to 14 residues. The CDR3 reads CASSEGQTNTEAFF. The CDR3 bases are TGTGCCAGCAGTGAGGGACAGACGAACACTGAAGCTTTCTTT.

This clonotype was picked up a small number of times. V gene TRBV28 combines with J gene TRBJ1-3; D is ambiguous. CDR3 length: 15 amino acids. V was shortened by 3 bases and J by 0 bases, with 9 bases between the two germline ends. Germline V gene sequence: CDR1 MDHEN, CDR2 SYDVKM. The CDR3 loop is CASSFGQSSGNTIYF. The DNA for the CDR3 is TGTGCCAGCAGTTTCGGTCAGTCCTCTGGAAACACCATATATTTT.

The CDR3 loop reads CASRGDSEKLFF. CDR3 bases: TGTGCCAGCAGGGGGGACAGCGAAAAACTGTTTTTT. The genes are TRBV2 and TRBJ1-4, with TRBD1 matching over 7 bases. Germline CDR1 reads SNHLY; CDR2 reads FYNNEI. With V trimmed by 6 bases and J by 8 bases, 3 bases remained unmatched. The CDR3 sequence is 12 residues long.

This clonotype was seen only a few times. CDR3 nucleotide sequence: TGTGCCAGCAGCTTAGGTCAGCCCACAGATACGCAGTATTTT. This sequence encodes CASSLGQPTDTQYF. The chain recombines TRBV11-2 with TRBJ2-3; D is undetermined. Trimming pared 1 base from V and 2 bases from J, leaving 7 bases between. Germline CDR1 and CDR2: SGHAT and FQNNGV. The CDR3 consists of 14 residues. Full variable domain (rest looked up from reference TRBV11-2 and TRBJ2-3): EAGVAQSPRYKIIEKRQSVAFWCNPISGHATLYWYQQILGQGPKLLIQFQNNGVVDDSQLPKDRFSAERLKGVDSTLKIQPAKLEDSAVYLCASSLGQPTDTQYFGPGTRLTVL.

The chain links TRBV9 to TRBJ1-4, with D unclear. V lost 0 bases to trimming and J lost 3 bases, with 15 bases between them. CDR1 is SGDLS and CDR2 is YYNGEE in the germline V gene. The length of the CDR3 is 17 residues. The CDR3 nucleotides are TGTGCCAGCAGCGTAGGCCCTACAGTCGTAGCTAATGAAAAACTGTTTTTT. Its protein product is CASSVGPTVVANEKLFF.

The V and J genes are TRBV7-2 and TRBJ2-3; 7 nucleotides agree with TRBD2. From germline, CDR1 is SGHTA and CDR2 FQGNSA. The V segment lost 5 bases and the J segment 2 bases; nucleotides outside the gene matches: 7. The length of the CDR3 is 15 residues. The CDR3 DNA reads TGTGCCAGCAGCACCTGGACTAGTTCCACAGATACGCAGTATTTT. Residues: CASSTWTSSTDTQYF.

The chain recombines TRBV6-5 with TRBJ1-6; the match to TRBD1 covers 7 bases. Germline CDR1 reads MNHEY; CDR2 reads SVGAGI. J was trimmed by 7 bases and V by 2 bases; bases with no gene match: 8. This CDR3 is 16 amino acids long. The CDR3 region is CASSYARTGANSPLHF. The CDR3 DNA reads TGTGCCAGCAGTTACGCGCGGACAGGCGCCAATTCACCCCTCCACTTT.

This clonotype came up many times. The rearrangement links TRBV5-1 to TRBJ1-2; weak D call: TRBD1 (5 bases). Per the germline V gene, CDR1 is SGHRS and CDR2 is YFSETQ. The CDR3 covers 12 residues. Trimming removed 4 bases at V and 8 bases at J, with 12 bases between. The CDR3, as DNA: TGCGCCAGCAGCAGGCAGGGCCACGGCTACACCTTC. Protein: CASSRQGHGYTF.

This clonotype was seen ten or more times. This rearrangement joins TRBV4-2 to TRBJ1-4; perhaps TRBD1 as D (5 bases). Germline CDR1 is LGHNA and CDR2 is YNFKEQ. Between the trimmed V and J ends, which lost 4 bases and 3 bases, there was a span of 9 bases. This CDR3 comprises 14 residues. The CDR3 bases are TGTGCCAGCAGCCTAGACAGAGCTAATGAAAAACTGTTTTTT. Translating it yields CASSLDRANEKLFF.

This rearrangement joins TRBV4-3 to TRBJ2-1; no clear D gene. This CDR3 region has 15 residues. V gave up 1 base and J gave up 9 bases, with 16 bases separating them. In germline, CDR1 is LGHNA, CDR2 YSLEER. The CDR3 loop reads CASSQGLEGRGEQFF. The CDR3 nucleotides read TGCGCCAGCAGCCAAGGTCTAGAAGGGCGTGGTGAGCAGTTCTTC.

The CDR3 loop is CSARDYLAGEETQYF. The CDR3 DNA reads TGCAGTGCTAGAGATTACCTAGCGGGGGAAGAGACCCAGTACTTC. This chain uses TRBV20-1 with TRBJ2-5; 10 bases line up with TRBD2. Germline V gene data show CDR1 as DFQATT and CDR2 as SNEGSKA (reference sequence). The CDR3 consists of 15 residues. The junction had 4 bases not matched to a gene; V was cut back by 0 bases and J by 3 bases.

The J gene is TRBJ1-2, the V gene TRBV6-5, with D possibly matching TRBD1 (5 bases). V lost 4 bases and J lost 6, with 18 bases in between. This CDR3 contains 15 residues. Germline assignment: CDR1 MNHEY and CDR2 SVGAGI. Written as DNA, the CDR3 is TGTGCCAGCAGTTCCCCGGGACTGGGCCAAGATGGCTACACCTTC. Translation: CASSSPGLGQDGYTF.